These 28 T cell receptor beta chains share one sample of origin, sequenced in a study of T cells in Graves' hyperthyroidism and ophthalmopathy. RNA transcripts yielded amplified TCR beta CDR3 regions. A set of HTBI primers served as the primers for a first-round RT-PCR of the TCR CDR3. TCRdb reprocessed the multiplex PCR reads with MiXCR, giving one entry per CDR3 protein. The sample yields hundreds of thousands of distinct CDR3 sequences, just under 45% seen once. Sequencing was carried out using peripheral blood or thyroid tissue (not recorded which). These receptor sequences come from an adult man with Graves' disease, either hyperthyroidism or ophthalmopathy (not recorded which).

Of note for this clonotype: This may stem from a read error, because a much larger clone lies one nucleotide away. This chain uses TRBV7-8 with TRBJ2-7; D perhaps matches TRBD2 (6 bases). CDR1 is SGHVS and CDR2 is FQNEAQ in the germline V gene. Trimming left V 5 bases short and J 7 bases short, with 15 bases between. There are 13 residues in the CDR3. This chain's CDR3 is CASSPTRSLEQYF. CDR3 DNA: TGTGCCAGCAGCCCGACTAGATCTCTAGAGCAGTACTTC.

The sample holds many counts of this clonotype. J is TRBJ1-2 and V is TRBV6-6; maybe TRBD1 (6 bases). Looked up from germline, CDR1 is MNHNY and CDR2 is SVGAGI (reference sequence). The CDR3 is made up of 13 amino acids. V lost 6 bases and J 4 bases, leaving 12 bases between the germline ends. The CDR3 loop reads CASRLGQSYGYTF. In nucleotides, the CDR3 is TGTGCCAGCAGGCTAGGACAGAGCTATGGCTACACCTTC.

This clonotype was recorded a few times. The chain joins TRBV7-2 to TRBJ1-1, with 7 positions matching TRBD1. This CDR3 contains 15 residues. The V gene's germline CDR1 is SGHTA and CDR2 FQGNSA. V was clipped by 5 bases and J by 2 bases; unmatched bases: 8. The CDR3 spells CASSQGDSPNTEAFF. DNA for the CDR3: TGTGCCAGCAGCCAAGGGGACAGCCCAAACACTGAAGCTTTCTTT.

This clonotype was recorded at least ten times. This chain links TRBV7-9 with TRBJ2-5, with 7 nucleotides matching TRBD2. Per germline, CDR1 SEHNR and CDR2 FQNEAQ (reference sequence). J was trimmed by 7 bases and V by 5 bases; bases with no gene match: 13. This CDR3 is built from 15 residues. The CDR3 nucleotides are TGTGCCAGCAGCCCCCTCGAGCTAGCGGTCGGGACCCAGTACTTC. The encoded protein is CASSPLELAVGTQYF.

The chain is built from TRBV6-6 and TRBJ1-4, with a possible D match to TRBD1 (5 bases). The CDR3 totals 15 residues. The V end was cut by 6 bases, the J end by 0 bases, with 11 bases between. Looked up from germline, CDR1 is MNHNY and CDR2 is SVGAGI (reference sequence). DNA for the CDR3: TGTGCCAGCAGCAGAGGGACGCCAACTAATGAAAAACTGTTTTTT. It codes for CASSRGTPTNEKLFF.

This clonotype has at least ten counts. The gene calls are TRBV5-1 and TRBJ2-6, with 7 bases matching TRBD1. J was trimmed by 2 bases and V by 4 bases; bases with no gene match: 6. CDR1 and CDR2 (germline): SGHRS, YFSETQ. This CDR3 comprises 16 residues. The CDR3, as DNA: TGCGCCAGCAGCCTTTCCGGGACAGCTGGGGCCAACGTCCTGACTTTC. Translation gives CASSLSGTAGANVLTF.

This clonotype was counted at least ten times. The chain joins TRBV10-3 to TRBJ1-3; weak D call: TRBD1 (5 bases). This CDR3 has 15 amino acids. Germline loops: CDR1 ENHRY, CDR2 SYGVKD. V lost 5 bases to trimming and J lost 0 bases, with 11 bases between them. The CDR3 DNA reads TGTGCCATCAGTCCACAGGTTGGCTCTGGAAACACCATATATTTT. Encoded protein: CAISPQVGSGNTIYF.

V usage is TRBV20-1 and J usage is TRBJ2-3, with D possibly TRBD2 on 6 matching bases. The V end was cut by 3 bases, the J end by 6 bases, with 13 bases between. The CDR3 loop spans 13 amino acids. Germline V CDR1 and CDR2: DFQATT, SNEGSKA (reference sequence). The CDR3 region is CSASGGSLDTQYF. CDR3 in DNA: TGCAGTGCTAGCGGGGGTAGTTTGGATACGCAGTATTTT.

This clonotype occurred a few times. The chain links TRBV7-9 to TRBJ1-2, with 7 nucleotides matching TRBD1. The CDR3 spans 13 residues. J was trimmed by 8 bases and V by 3 bases; bases with no gene match: 6. Germline loops: CDR1 SEHNR, CDR2 FQNEAQ (reference sequence). CDR3 region: CASSLETGYGYTF. CDR3 sequence (DNA): TGTGCCAGCAGCTTGGAGACAGGGTACGGCTACACCTTC.

This clonotype showed up just a few times. The chain has TRBV20-1 and TRBJ2-7; TRBD1 agrees at 10 bases. V was pared by 0 bases and J by 2 bases, with 4 bases of the junction left unmatched. Germline V gene data show CDR1 as DFQATT and CDR2 as SNEGSKA (reference sequence). There are 15 residues in the CDR3. CDR3 bases: TGCAGTGCTAGAGATCCGGGACAGGGGCCCTACGAGCAGTACTTC. It is translated as CSARDPGQGPYEQYF.

This chain joins TRBV7-9 and TRBJ1-6, with 8 bases that match TRBD1. This CDR3 spans 14 amino acids. Trimming removed 6 bases from V and 9 bases from J; junction bases left unmatched: 7. Germline V gene data show CDR1 as SEHNR and CDR2 as FQNEAQ (reference sequence). The CDR3 here is CASSTGQGLSPLHF. CDR3 DNA sequence: TGTGCCAGCAGTACCGGACAGGGCCTTTCACCCCTCCACTTT.

The chain employs TRBV12-3 or TRBV12-4 and TRBJ1-1; D is possibly TRBD1 (5 bases). The CDR3 contains 15 residues. Deletions cut 4 bases from V and 0 bases from J, with 12 bases between. CDR3 protein: CASSSPDRLNTEAFF. In DNA, the CDR3 is TGTGCCAGCAGTTCTCCCGACAGATTGAACACTGAAGCTTTCTTT.

The J gene is TRBJ2-2, the V gene TRBV19; TRBD2 aligns across 15 bases. Per germline, CDR1 LNHDA and CDR2 SQIVND (reference sequence). Unmatched junction bases numbered 6, after V lost 6 bases and J lost 1 base. The CDR3 totals 18 residues. The CDR3 DNA reads TGTGCCAGTAGACTCTCGGGACTAGCGGGAGGGAACACCGGGGAGCTGTTTTTT. It specifies CASRLSGLAGGNTGELFF.

V and J are TRBV7-9 and TRBJ1-1, with TRBD1 matching 10 bases. V shed 5 bases, J shed 5 bases, and the junction held 8 bases outside the gene matches. This CDR3 region has 15 residues. Germline V CDR1 and CDR2: SEHNR, FQNEAQ (reference sequence). DNA of the CDR3: TGTGCCAGCAGCCCCTGGGACAGGGGAATAACTGAAGCTTTCTTT. Residues: CASSPWDRGITEAFF.

V and J are TRBV29-1 and TRBJ1-2; 9 positions match TRBD1. Germline trimming cut 3 bases from V and 9 bases from J; bases unmatched to any gene: 5. Germline-derived CDR1 and CDR2 are SQVTM and ANQGSEA. The CDR3 totals 12 residues. The CDR3 region is CSVEGTGSRYTF. The CDR3 region has the DNA TGCAGCGTTGAGGGGACAGGGTCACGCTACACCTTC.

This rearrangement joins TRBV29-1 to TRBJ1-1; a possible D gene is TRBD1 (6 bases). The germline V gene encodes CDR1 SQVTM and CDR2 ANQGSEA. V lost 1 base and J lost 0, with 9 bases in between. The CDR3 runs 14 residues. CDR3 sequence reads: CSVEVGGLNTEAFF. The CDR3 region has the DNA TGCAGCGTTGAAGTGGGGGGGCTGAACACTGAAGCTTTCTTT. Variable domain in full (rest from reference TRBV29-1 and TRBJ1-1): SAVISQKPSRDICQRGTSLTIQCQVDSQVTMMFWYRQQPGQSLTLIATANQGSEATYESGFVIDKFPISRPNLTFSTLTVSNMSPEDSSIYLCSVEVGGLNTEAFFGQGTRLTVV.

This clonotype was counted ten times or more. This chain uses TRBV7-2 with TRBJ1-4; D call uncertain. V was trimmed by 4 bases and J by 7 bases, leaving 7 bases between them. The germline CDR1 and CDR2 sequences are SGHTA and FQGNSA. The CDR3 has 12 residues. The CDR3 loop reads CASSSGPEKLFF. The CDR3 DNA sequence: TGTGCCAGCAGCTCTGGGCCTGAAAAACTGTTTTTT.

This clonotype showed up just a few times. This chain connects TRBV7-3 to TRBJ2-7; 7 bases are shared with TRBD2. The V segment lost 0 bases and the J segment 5 bases; nucleotides outside the gene matches: 4. The CDR3 totals 14 residues. Looked up from germline, CDR1 is SGHTA and CDR2 is FQGTGA. CDR3 in amino acids: CASSLTGGTHEQYF. The CDR3 nucleotides are TGTGCCAGCAGCTTAACGGGGGGGACCCACGAGCAGTACTTC.

The genes are TRBV24-1 and TRBJ2-3, with 8 bases fitting TRBD1. J gave up 8 bases and V 3 bases, and 9 bases lay outside the gene matches. CDR3 length: 15 residues. Germline CDR1 is KGHDR and CDR2 is SFDVKD. The CDR3 DNA is TGTGCCACCAGTGATCTAGGGGACAGGATCGGTACGCAGTATTTT. This sequence encodes CATSDLGDRIGTQYF.

This clonotype was detected only a few times. The CDR3 DNA sequence: TGTGCCAGCAGTGGGCGGTGGGACACTGAAGCTTTCTTT. It is translated as CASSGRWDTEAFF. This chain uses TRBV2 with TRBJ1-1; D gene uncertain. The V gene lost 4 bases and the J gene lost 3 bases, with 9 bases spanning the gap. The CDR3 is 13 residues long. Germline V gene sequence: CDR1 SNHLY, CDR2 FYNNEI. The variable domain in full, completed from reference TRBV2 and TRBJ1-1, reads EPEVTQTPSHQVTQMGQEVILRCVPISNHLYFYWYRQILGQKVEFLVSFYNNEISEKSEIFDDQFSVERPDGSNFTLKIRSTKLEDSAMYFCASSGRWDTEAFFGQGTRLTVV.

The genes are TRBV6-5 and TRBJ1-4, with D maybe TRBD1 (6 bases). Germline V CDR1 and CDR2: MNHEY, SVGAGI. The CDR3 has 14 amino acids. V lost 4 bases to trimming and J lost 7 bases, with 13 bases between them. CDR3 DNA sequence: TGTGCCAGCAGTTGGGCAGGGGAGGGTGAAAAACTGTTTTTT. Protein sequence: CASSWAGEGEKLFF.

This clonotype was recorded many times. The chain has TRBV7-8 and TRBJ1-6; TRBD1 might be the D (5 bases). Germline V gene data show CDR1 as SGHVS and CDR2 as FQNEAQ. There are 14 residues in the CDR3. V shed 5 bases and J shed 8 bases, with 13 bases lying between them. The CDR3 spells CASSLLLGDSPLHF. CDR3 DNA sequence: TGTGCCAGCAGCCTGCTGTTGGGGGATTCACCCCTCCACTTT.

The chain uses TRBV20-1 and TRBJ1-4; D gene unclear. The CDR3 is 14 amino acids. V lost 1 base to trimming and J lost 0 bases, with 6 bases between them. CDR1 DFQATT and CDR2 SNEGSKA come from the germline V gene (reference sequence). In nucleotides, the CDR3 is TGCAGTGCTAGAGTTCGGTCAACTAATGAAAAACTGTTTTTT. It is translated as CSARVRSTNEKLFF.

As regards this clonotype: The junction differs from germline at one of its ends, possibly a read error. This sequence joins TRBV11-2 and TRBJ1-6, with D unresolved. The CDR3 sequence is 15 residues long. Germline loops: CDR1 SGHAT, CDR2 FQNNGV. The CDR3 DNA sequence: TGTGCCAGCAGCGTGGATCAGGACGGGAATTCACACCTCCACTTT. It translates to CASSVDQDGNSHLHF.

The chain combines TRBV10-3 with TRBJ1-1, with D possibly matching TRBD1 (6 bases). In germline, CDR1 is ENHRY, CDR2 SYGVKD. CDR3 length: 13 residues. CDR3 loop: CAKPGQTNTEAFF. The CDR3 DNA is TGTGCTAAACCTGGACAGACCAACACTGAAGCTTTCTTT.

The chain joins TRBV29-1 to TRBJ1-4; D unclear. The CDR3 is 11 residues long. V was cut by 6 bases and J by 1 base, with 3 bases left in between. Per the germline V gene, CDR1 is SQVTM and CDR2 is ANQGSEA. The CDR3 region is CSVLTNEKLFF. The CDR3 DNA is TGCAGCGTACTAACTAATGAAAAACTGTTTTTT.

This clonotype showed up just once. This rearrangement joins TRBV7-8 to TRBJ1-1; possible D gene TRBD1, 5 bases. The V end was cut by 5 bases, the J end by 13 bases, with 20 bases between. Germline V gene data show CDR1 as SGHVS and CDR2 as FQNEAQ. The CDR3 totals 13 residues. CDR3 sequence: CASSQDVGTQGFF. CDR3 DNA sequence: TGTGCCAGCAGCCAAGATGTGGGGACTCAAGGTTTCTTT.

On this clonotype itself: The junction does not match germline at one end; this may be a read error. The chain has TRBV12-3 or TRBV12-4 and TRBJ1-2, with D possibly TRBD1 on 6 matching bases. The CDR3 runs 15 residues. CDR3: CASSLGGLRVHGYTF. In nucleotides, the CDR3 is TGTGCCAGCAGCTTAGGGGGGCTCCGTGTCCATGGCTACACCTTC.